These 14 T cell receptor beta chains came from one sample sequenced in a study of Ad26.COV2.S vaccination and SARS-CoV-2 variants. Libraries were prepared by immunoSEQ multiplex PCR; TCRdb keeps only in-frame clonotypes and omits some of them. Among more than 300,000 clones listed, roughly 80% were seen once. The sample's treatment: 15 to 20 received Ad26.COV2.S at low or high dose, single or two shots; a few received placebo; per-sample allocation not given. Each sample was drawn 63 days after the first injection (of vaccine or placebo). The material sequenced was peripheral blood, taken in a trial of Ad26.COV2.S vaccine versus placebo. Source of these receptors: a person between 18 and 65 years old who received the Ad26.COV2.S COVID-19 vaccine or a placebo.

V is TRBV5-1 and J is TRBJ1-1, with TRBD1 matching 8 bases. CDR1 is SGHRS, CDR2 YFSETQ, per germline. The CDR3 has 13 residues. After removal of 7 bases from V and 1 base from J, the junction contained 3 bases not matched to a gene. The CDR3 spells CASGGQGNTEAFF. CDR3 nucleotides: TGCGCCAGCGGAGGACAGGGGAACACTGAAGCTTTCTTT. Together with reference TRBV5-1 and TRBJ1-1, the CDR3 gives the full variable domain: KAGVTQTPRYLIKTRGQQVTLSCSPISGHRSVSWYQQTPGQGLQFLFEYFSETQRNKGNFPGRFSGRQFSNSRSEMNVSTLELGDSALYLCASGGQGNTEAFFGQGTRLTVV.

Here the CDR3 reads CASSHRSNYGYTF. The CDR3 coding sequence is TGCGCCAGCAGCCATCGTTCCAACTATGGCTACACCTTC. The chain has TRBV4-1 and TRBJ1-2; unclear D gene. The CDR3 spans 13 residues. Trimming left V 3 bases short and J 2 bases short, with 7 bases between. Per the germline V gene, CDR1 is MGHRA and CDR2 is YSYEKL.

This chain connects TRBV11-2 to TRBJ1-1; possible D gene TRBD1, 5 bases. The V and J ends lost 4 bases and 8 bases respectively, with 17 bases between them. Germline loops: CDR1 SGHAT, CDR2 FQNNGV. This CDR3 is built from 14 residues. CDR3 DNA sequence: TGTGCCAGCAGCTCCCGGGACGGGTGGAGCGAAGCTTTCTTT. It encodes CASSSRDGWSEAFF.

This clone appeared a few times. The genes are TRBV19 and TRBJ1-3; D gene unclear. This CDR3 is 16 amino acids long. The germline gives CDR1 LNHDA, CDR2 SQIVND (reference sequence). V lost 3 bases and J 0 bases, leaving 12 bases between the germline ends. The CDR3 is CASSIIGVSSGNTIYF. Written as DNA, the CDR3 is TGTGCCAGTAGTATCATCGGAGTCTCCTCTGGAAACACCATATATTTT.

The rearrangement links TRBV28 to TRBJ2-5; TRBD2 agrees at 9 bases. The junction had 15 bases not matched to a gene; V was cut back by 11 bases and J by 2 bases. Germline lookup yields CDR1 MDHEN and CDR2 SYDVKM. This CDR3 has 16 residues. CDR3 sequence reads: CASRPWASGDQETQYF. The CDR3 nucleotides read TGTGCCTCCCGGCCTTGGGCTAGCGGGGATCAAGAGACCCAGTACTTC.

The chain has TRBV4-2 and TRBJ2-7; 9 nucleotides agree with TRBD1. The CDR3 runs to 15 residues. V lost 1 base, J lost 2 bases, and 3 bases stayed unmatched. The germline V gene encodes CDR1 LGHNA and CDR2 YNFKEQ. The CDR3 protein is CASSQAGTGTYEQYF. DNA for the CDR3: TGTGCCAGCAGCCAAGCCGGGACAGGGACCTACGAGCAGTACTTC.

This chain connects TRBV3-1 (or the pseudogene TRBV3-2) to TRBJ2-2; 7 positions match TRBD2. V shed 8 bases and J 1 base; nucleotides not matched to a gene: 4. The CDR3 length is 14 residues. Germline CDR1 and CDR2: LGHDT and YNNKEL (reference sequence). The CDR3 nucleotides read TGTGCCAGCTCGGGACTATGGAACACCGGGGAGCTGTTTTTT. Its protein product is CASSGLWNTGELFF.

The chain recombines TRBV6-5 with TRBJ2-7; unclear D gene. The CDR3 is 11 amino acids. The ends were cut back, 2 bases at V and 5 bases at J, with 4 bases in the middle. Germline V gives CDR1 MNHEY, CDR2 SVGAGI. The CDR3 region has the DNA TGTGCCAGCAGTTACCGGGACGAGCAGTACTTC. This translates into CASSYRDEQYF.

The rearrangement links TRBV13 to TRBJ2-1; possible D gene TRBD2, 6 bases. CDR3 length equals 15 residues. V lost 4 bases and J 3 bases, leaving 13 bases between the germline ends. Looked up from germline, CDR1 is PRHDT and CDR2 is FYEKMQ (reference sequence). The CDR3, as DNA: TGTGCCAGCAGCTATCGGGGGACCCGCTACAATGAGCAGTTCTTC. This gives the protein CASSYRGTRYNEQFF. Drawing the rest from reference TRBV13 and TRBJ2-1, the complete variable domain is AAGVIQSPRHLIKEKRETATLKCYPIPRHDTVYWYQQGPGQDPQFLISFYEKMQSDKGSIPDRFSAQQFSDYHSELNMSSLELGDSALYFCASSYRGTRYNEQFFGPGTRLTVL.

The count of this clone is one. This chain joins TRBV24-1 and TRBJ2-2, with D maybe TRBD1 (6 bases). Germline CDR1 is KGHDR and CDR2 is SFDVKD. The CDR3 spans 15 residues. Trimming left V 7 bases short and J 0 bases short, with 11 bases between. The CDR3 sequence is CATRQGKANTGELFF. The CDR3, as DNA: TGTGCCACCAGACAGGGTAAAGCGAACACCGGGGAGCTGTTTTTT.

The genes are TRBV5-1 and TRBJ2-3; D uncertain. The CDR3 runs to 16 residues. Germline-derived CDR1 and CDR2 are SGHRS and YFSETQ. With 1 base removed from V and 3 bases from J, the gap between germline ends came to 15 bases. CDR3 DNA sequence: TGCGCCAGCAGCTTGTCGGCCAGTAAGTTAACAGATACGCAGTATTTT. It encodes CASSLSASKLTDTQYF.

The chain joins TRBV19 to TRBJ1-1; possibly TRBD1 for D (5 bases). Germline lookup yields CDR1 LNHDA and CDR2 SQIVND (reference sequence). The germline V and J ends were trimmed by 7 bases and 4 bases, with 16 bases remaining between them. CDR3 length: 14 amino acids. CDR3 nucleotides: TGTGCCAGTACCTTGGGCGGGGGAGTCACTGAAGCTTTCTTT. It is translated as CASTLGGGVTEAFF.

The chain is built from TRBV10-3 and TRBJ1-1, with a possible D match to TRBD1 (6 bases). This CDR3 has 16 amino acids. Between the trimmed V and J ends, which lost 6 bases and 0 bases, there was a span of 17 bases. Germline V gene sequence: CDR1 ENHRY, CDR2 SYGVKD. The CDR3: CAISQLGGGLNTEAFF. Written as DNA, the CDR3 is TGTGCCATCAGCCAGCTAGGGGGGGGTCTGAACACTGAAGCTTTCTTT.

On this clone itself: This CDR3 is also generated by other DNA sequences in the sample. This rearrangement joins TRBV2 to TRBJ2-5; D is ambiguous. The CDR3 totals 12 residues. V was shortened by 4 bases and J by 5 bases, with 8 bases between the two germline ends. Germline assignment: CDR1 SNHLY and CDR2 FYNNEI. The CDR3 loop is CASSVGEETQYF. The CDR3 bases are TGTGCCAGCAGTGTTGGTGAGGAGACCCAGTACTTC.